Described below is a single T cell receptor beta chain sequence and its context. This sample is part of a study of blood T cell repertoires in COVID-19. Study overall: COVID-19 samples, acute and convalescent, were from the United States, Italy and Spain. PBMCs, B-cell-depleted T cells, or T cells provided the cDNA or gDNA that made up the material.

In the study's own analysis: Nucleated cell counts were estimated from reference gene primer amplification. The method was immunoSEQ multiplex PCR; TCRdb's version includes in-frame clones alone and lacks a portion of them. V and J calls and clone size come straight from that table; D and trimming were deduced from the DNA. The data contain about 100,000 clones, around 85% of them singletons. Germline CDR1 reads SGHTA; CDR2 reads FQGNSA. The CDR3 spans 15 residues. V lost 5 bases and J lost 0, with 12 bases in between. The sample comprised peripheral blood. This clonotype was sampled from a woman in her seventies with active or convalescent COVID-19. J is TRBJ2-3 and V is TRBV7-2; possible D gene TRBD2, 6 bases. The DNA for the CDR3 is TGTGCCAGCAGCCCGGAGGGCCTGAGCACAGATACGCAGTATTTT. Amino acids: CASSPEGLSTDTQYF.